This T cell receptor beta chain was observed in a study of T cell changes during pregnancy in multiple sclerosis. Per germline, CDR1 PRHDT and CDR2 FYEKMQ (reference sequence). This CDR3 is 14 amino acids long. With 6 bases removed from V and 3 bases from J, the gap between germline ends came to 14 bases. The assay was immunoSEQ multiplex PCR, and TCRdb's table has in-frame clones only and misses some. The sample has tens of thousands of clones; about nine tenths are singletons. Sequencing used CD4+ T cells from peripheral blood mononuclear cells, obtained after pregnancy. The source of this sequence is a female donor in good health, enrolled as a control in a pregnancy study. The V and J genes are TRBV13 and TRBJ2-5; D is possibly TRBD1 (5 bases). The CDR3 region is CASRKGRFEETQYF. CDR3 nucleotide sequence: TGTGCCAGCAGGAAGGGGCGCTTTGAAGAGACCCAGTACTTC. Full variable domain (outside the CDR3, taken from reference TRBV13 and TRBJ2-5): AAGVIQSPRHLIKEKRETATLKCYPIPRHDTVYWYQQGPGQDPQFLISFYEKMQSDKGSIPDRFSAQQFSDYHSELNMSSLELGDSALYFCASRKGRFEETQYFGPGTRLLVL.